What follows is one T cell receptor beta chain and its context. Compared with germline, one end of the junction differs, possibly owing to a read error. This specimen belongs to a study of beta chain features in type 1 diabetes. The CDR3 is 16 residues long. Looked up from germline, CDR1 is SGHNT and CDR2 is YYREEE (reference sequence). Expressed TCRB transcripts were sequenced because the isolated RNA had all been reverse transcribed beforehand. This table comes from immunoSEQ multiplex PCR, and its TCRdb copy is limited to in-frame clones, with some not included. This sample has approximately 23,000 clones, with approximately 70% found just once.

The clonotype comes from a middle-aged woman in good health. Sequencing was carried out using Tregs from blood. The chain joins TRBV5-4 to TRBJ2-1; TRBD2 matches 7 bases. The CDR3 DNA sequence: TGTGCCGGCAGCTTGGGTGGCGGGGGACCATACAATGAGCAGTTCTTC. This gives the protein CAGSLGGGGPYNEQFF.